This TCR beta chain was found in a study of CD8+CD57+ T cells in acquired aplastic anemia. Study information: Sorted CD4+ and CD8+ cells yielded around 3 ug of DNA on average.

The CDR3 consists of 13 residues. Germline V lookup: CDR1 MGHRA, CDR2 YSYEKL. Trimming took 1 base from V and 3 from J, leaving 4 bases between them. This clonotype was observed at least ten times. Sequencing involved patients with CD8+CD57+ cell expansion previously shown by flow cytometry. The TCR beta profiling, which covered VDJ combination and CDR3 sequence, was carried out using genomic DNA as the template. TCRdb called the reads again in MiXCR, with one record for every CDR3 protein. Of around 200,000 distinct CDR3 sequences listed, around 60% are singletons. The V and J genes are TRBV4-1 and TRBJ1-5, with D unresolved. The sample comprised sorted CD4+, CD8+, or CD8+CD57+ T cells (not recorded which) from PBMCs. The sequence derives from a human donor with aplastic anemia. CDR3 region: CASSQGANQPQHF. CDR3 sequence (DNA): TGCGCCAGCAGCCAAGGGGCCAATCAGCCCCAGCATTTT.